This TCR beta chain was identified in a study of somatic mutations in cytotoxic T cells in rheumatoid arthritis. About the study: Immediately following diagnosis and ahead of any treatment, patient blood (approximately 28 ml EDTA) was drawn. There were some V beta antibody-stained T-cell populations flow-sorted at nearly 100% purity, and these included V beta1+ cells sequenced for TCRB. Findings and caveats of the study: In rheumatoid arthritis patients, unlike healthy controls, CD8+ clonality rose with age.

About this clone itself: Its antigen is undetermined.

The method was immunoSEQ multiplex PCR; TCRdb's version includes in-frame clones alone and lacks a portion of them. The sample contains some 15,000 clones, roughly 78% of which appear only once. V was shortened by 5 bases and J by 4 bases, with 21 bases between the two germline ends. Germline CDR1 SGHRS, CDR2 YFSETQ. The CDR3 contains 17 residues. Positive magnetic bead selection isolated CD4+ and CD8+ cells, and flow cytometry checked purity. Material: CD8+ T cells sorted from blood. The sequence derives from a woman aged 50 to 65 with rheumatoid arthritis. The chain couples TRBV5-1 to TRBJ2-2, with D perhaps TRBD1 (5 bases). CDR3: CASRVRPLGRVTGELFF. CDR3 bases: TGCGCCAGCAGAGTGAGGCCCCTGGGGCGTGTCACCGGGGAGCTGTTTTTT.